This T cell receptor beta chain was identified during a study of shared clonotypes between healthy human individuals. This table comes from immunoSEQ multiplex PCR, and its TCRdb copy is limited to in-frame clones, with some not included. The sample holds about 480,000 clones; around 74% are singletons and the top ten take over 10%. None of the donors, who were healthy HIV-negative adults, had recently had acute infections or vaccinations. This CDR3 has 14 amino acids. Germline V CDR1 and CDR2: MGHRA, YSYEKL. V was clipped by 2 bases and J by 6 bases, with 13 bases between them. Sequencing was done on a sample of PBMCs. This receptor was obtained from a woman between 40 and 50 years old in good health. Some clones in this sample may be carry-over from other donors' samples. V and J are TRBV4-1 and TRBJ1-2; D ambiguous. CDR3 residues: CASSQPPRRNGYTF. DNA for the CDR3: TGCGCCAGCAGCCAACCTCCCCGGAGGAATGGCTACACCTTC.